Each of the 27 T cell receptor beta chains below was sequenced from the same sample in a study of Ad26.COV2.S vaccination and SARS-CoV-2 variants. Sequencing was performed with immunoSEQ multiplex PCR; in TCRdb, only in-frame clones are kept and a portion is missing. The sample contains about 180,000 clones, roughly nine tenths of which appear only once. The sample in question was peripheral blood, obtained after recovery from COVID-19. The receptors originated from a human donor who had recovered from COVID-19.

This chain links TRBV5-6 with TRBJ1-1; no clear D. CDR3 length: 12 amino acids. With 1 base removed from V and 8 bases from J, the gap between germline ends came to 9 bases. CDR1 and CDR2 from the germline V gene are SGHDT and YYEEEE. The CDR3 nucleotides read TGTGCCAGCAGCTTGAAGGCCGGCGAAGCTTTCTTT. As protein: CASSLKAGEAFF.

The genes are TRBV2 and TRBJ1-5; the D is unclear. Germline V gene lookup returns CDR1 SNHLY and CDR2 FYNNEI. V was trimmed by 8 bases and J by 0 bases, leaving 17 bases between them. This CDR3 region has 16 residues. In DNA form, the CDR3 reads TGTGCCAGCCGGTCCGGAAGGGTCTATAGCAATCAGCCCCAGCATTTT. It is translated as CASRSGRVYSNQPQHF. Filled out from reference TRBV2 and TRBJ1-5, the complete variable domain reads EPEVTQTPSHQVTQMGQEVILRCVPISNHLYFYWYRQILGQKVEFLVSFYNNEISEKSEIFDDQFSVERPDGSNFTLKIRSTKLEDSAMYFCASRSGRVYSNQPQHFGDGTRLSIL.

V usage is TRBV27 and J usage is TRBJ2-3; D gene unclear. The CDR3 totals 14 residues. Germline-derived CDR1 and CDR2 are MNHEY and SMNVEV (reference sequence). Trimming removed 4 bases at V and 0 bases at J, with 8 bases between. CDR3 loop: CASSSGRSTDTQYF. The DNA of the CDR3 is TGTGCCAGCAGTTCCGGCAGAAGCACAGATACGCAGTATTTT.

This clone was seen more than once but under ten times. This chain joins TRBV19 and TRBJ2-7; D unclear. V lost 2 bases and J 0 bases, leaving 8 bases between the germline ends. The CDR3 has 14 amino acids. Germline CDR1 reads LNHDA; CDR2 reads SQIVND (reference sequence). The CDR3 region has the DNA TGTGCCAGTAGTATACGGCGAAGCTCCTACGAGCAGTACTTC. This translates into CASSIRRSSYEQYF.

CDR3 nucleotides: TGTGCCAGCAGGATACAGGGGGCGCGGCACGAGCAGTACTTC. It yields the protein CASRIQGARHEQYF. This chain joins TRBV5-8 and TRBJ2-7, with 9 positions matching TRBD1. Germline V gene lookup returns CDR1 SGHTS and CDR2 YDEGEE. This CDR3 contains 14 residues. The V segment lost 5 bases and the J segment 5 bases; nucleotides outside the gene matches: 8.

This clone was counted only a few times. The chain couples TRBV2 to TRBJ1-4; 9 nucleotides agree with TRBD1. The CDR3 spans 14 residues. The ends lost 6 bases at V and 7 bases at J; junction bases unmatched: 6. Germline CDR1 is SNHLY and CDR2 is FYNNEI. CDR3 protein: CASREETGGEKLFF. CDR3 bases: TGTGCCAGCAGAGAGGAGACAGGGGGTGAAAAACTGTTTTTT. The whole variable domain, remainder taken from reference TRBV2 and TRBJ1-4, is EPEVTQTPSHQVTQMGQEVILRCVPISNHLYFYWYRQILGQKVEFLVSFYNNEISEKSEIFDDQFSVERPDGSNFTLKIRSTKLEDSAMYFCASREETGGEKLFFGSGTQLSVL.

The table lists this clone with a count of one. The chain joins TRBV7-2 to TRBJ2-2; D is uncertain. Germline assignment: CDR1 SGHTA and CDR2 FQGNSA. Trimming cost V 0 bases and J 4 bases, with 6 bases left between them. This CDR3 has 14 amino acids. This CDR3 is CASSLAVVTGELFF. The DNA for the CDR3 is TGTGCCAGCAGCTTAGCGGTGGTCACCGGGGAGCTGTTTTTT.

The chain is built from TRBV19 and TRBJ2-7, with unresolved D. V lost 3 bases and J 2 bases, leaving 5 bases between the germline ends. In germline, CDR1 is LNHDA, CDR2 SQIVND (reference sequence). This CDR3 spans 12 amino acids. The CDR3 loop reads CASSMRPYEQYF. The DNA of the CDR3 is TGTGCCAGTAGTATGAGACCCTACGAGCAGTACTTC.

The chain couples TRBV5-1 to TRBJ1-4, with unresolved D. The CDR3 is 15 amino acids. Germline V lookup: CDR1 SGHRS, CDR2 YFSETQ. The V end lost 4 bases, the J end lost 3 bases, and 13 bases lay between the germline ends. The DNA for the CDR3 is TGCGCCAGCAGCCTGGGGATCGGGTCTAATGAAAAACTGTTTTTT. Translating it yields CASSLGIGSNEKLFF.

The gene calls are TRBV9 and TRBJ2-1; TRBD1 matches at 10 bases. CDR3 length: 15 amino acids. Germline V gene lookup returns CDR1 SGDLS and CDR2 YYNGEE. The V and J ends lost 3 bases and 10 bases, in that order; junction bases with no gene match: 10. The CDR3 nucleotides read TGTGCCAGCAGCGGCGGGACAGGGGTGCCCAAAGAGCAGTTCTTC. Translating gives CASSGGTGVPKEQFF.

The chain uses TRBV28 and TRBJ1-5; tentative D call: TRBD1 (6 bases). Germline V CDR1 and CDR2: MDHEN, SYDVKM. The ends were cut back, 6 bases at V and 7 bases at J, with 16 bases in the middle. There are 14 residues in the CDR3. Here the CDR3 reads CASRPQGFIQPQHF. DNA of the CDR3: TGTGCCAGCAGACCACAGGGTTTTATCCAGCCCCAGCATTTT.

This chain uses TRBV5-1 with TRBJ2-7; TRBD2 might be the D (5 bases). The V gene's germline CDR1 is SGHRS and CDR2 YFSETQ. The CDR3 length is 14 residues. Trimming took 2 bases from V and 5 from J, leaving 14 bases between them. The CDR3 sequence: CASSFALDGDEQYF. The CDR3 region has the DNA TGCGCCAGCAGCTTTGCCCTCGACGGGGACGAGCAGTACTTC.

The CDR3 sequence is CASSYVRGQGNTIYF. In DNA, the CDR3 is TGTGCCAGCAGTTACGTACGGGGGCAGGGAAACACCATATATTTT. This chain links TRBV6-5 with TRBJ1-3, with a weak D call TRBD1 (6 bases). Germline lookup yields CDR1 MNHEY and CDR2 SVGAGI. The CDR3 length is 15 residues. Trimming stripped 2 bases from V and 4 bases from J, with 12 bases between.

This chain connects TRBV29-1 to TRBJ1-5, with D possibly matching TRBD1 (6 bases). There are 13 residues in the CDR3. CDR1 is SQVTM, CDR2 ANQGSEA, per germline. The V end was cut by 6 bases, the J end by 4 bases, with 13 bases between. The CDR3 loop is CSVSDRRNQPQHF. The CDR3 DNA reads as TGCAGCGTATCTGACAGGAGAAATCAGCCCCAGCATTTT.

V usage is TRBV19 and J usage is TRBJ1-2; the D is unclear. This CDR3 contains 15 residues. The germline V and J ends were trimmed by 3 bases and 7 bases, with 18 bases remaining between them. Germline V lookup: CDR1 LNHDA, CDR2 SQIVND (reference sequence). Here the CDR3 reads CASSIGARAIGGYTF. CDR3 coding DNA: TGTGCCAGTAGTATCGGCGCGAGGGCGATAGGTGGCTACACCTTC. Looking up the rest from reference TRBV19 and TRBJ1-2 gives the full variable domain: DGGITQSPKYLFRKEGQNVTLSCEQNLNHDAMYWYRQDPGQGLRLIYYSQIVNDFQKGDIAEGYSVSREKKESFPLTVTSAQKNPTAFYLCASSIGARAIGGYTFGSGTRLTVV.

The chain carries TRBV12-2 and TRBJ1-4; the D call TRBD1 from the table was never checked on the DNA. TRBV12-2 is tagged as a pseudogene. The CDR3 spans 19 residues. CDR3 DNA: TGTGCAAGTCGCTTAGCGTCTCTGCGGGTTTTAGCAAGGGGGGAAAAACTGTTTTTT. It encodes CASRLASLRVLARGEKLFF.

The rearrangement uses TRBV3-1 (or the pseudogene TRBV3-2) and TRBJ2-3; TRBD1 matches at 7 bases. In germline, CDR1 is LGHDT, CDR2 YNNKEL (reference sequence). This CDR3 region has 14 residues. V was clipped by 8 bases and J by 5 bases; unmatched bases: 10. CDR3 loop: CASGRGTLGDTQYF. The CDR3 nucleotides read TGTGCCAGCGGCAGGGGGACATTGGGAGATACGCAGTATTTT.

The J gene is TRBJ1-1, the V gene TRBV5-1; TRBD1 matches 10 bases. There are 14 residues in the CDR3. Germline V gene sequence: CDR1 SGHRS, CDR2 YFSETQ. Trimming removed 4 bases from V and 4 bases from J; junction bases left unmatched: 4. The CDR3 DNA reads TGCGCCAGCAGCAAGACAGGGGGCATCACTGAAGCTTTCTTT. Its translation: CASSKTGGITEAFF.

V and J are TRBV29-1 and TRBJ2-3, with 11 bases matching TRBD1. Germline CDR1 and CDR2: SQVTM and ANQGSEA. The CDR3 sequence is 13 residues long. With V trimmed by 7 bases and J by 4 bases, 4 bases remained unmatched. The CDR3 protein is CSARTGGADTQYF. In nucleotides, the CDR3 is TGCAGCGCCCGGACAGGGGGCGCAGATACGCAGTATTTT.

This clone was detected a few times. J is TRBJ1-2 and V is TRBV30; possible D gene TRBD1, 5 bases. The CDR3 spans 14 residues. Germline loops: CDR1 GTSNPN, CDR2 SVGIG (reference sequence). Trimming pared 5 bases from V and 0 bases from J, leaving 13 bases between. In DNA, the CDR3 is TGTGCCTGGGGGCCAGGGAACACTAACTATGGCTACACCTTC. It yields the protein CAWGPGNTNYGYTF. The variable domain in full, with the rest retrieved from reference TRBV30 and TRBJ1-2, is SQTIHQWPATLVQPVGSPLSLECTVEGTSNPNLYWYRQAAGRGLQLLFYSVGIGQISSEVPQNLSASRPQDRQFILSSKKLLLSDSGFYLCAWGPGNTNYGYTFGSGTRLTVV.

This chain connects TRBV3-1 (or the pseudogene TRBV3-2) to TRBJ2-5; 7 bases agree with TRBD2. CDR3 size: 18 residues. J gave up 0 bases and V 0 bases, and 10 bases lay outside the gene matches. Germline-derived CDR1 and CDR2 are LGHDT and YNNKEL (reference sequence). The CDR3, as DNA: TGTGCCAGCAGCCAAGAATTCCGGCTAGCGGTCCACCAAGAGACCCAGTACTTC. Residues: CASSQEFRLAVHQETQYF.

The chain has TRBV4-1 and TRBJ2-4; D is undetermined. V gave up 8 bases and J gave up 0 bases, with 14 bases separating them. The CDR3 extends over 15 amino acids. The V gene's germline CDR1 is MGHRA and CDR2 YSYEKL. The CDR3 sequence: CASSRLNLAKNIQYF. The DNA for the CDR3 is TGCGCCAGCTCGAGACTGAATCTAGCCAAAAACATTCAGTACTTC.

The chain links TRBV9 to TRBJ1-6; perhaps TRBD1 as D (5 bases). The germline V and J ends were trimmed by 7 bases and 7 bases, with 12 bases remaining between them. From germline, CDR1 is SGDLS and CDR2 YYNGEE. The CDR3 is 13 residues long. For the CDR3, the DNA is TGTGCCAGCGGACGGGACTTCAATTCACCCCTCCACTTT. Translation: CASGRDFNSPLHF.

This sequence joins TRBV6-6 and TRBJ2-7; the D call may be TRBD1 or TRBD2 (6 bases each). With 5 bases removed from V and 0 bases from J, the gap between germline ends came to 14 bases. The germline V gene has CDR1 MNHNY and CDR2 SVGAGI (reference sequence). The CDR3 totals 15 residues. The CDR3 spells CASSRDGGASYEQYF. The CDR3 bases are TGTGCCAGCAGTCGTGACGGGGGCGCCTCCTACGAGCAGTACTTC.

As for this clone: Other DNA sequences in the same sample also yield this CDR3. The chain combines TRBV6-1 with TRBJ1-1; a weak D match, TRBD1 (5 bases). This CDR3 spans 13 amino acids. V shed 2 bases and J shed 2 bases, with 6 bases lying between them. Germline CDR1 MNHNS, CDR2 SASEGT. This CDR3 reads CASSETGNTEAFF. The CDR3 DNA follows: TGTGCCAGCAGTGAAACAGGTAACACTGAAGCTTTCTTT.

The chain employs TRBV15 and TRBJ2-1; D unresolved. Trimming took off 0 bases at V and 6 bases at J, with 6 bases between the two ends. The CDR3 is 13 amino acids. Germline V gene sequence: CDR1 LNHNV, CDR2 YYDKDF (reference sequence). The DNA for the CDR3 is TGTGCCACCAGCAGAGATCGGTTCAATGAGCAGTTCTTC. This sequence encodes CATSRDRFNEQFF.

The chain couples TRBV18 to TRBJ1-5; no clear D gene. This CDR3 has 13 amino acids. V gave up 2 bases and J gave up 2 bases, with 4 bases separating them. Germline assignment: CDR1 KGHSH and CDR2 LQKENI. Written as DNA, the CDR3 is TGTGCCAGCTCACCATCGGGCAATCAGCCCCAGCATTTT. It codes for CASSPSGNQPQHF.